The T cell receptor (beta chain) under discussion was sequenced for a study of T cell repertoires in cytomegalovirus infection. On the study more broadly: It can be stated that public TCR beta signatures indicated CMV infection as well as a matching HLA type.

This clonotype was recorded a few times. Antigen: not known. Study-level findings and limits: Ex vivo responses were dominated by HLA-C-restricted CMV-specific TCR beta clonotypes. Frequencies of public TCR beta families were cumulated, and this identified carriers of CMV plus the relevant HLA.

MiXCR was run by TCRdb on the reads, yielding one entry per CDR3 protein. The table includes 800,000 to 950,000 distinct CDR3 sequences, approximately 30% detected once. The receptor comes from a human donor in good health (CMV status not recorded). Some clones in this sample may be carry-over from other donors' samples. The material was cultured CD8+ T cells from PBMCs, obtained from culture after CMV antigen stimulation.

In DNA, the CDR3 is TGTGCCAGCTCACCAACCTATGCAGGACAGCCAATGAACACTGAAGCTTTCTTT. Amino acids: CASSPTYAGQPMNTEAFF. The gene calls are TRBV18 and TRBJ1-1; possibly TRBD1 for D (6 bases). Deletions cut 2 bases from V and 0 bases from J, with 19 bases between. CDR1 KGHSH and CDR2 LQKENI come from the germline V gene. This CDR3 is 18 amino acids long.